These 5 T cell receptor beta chains share one sample of origin, sequenced in a study of T-cell memory formation after mild COVID-19. TCRdb reprocessed the 5' RACE reads via MiXCR and lists one record per CDR3 protein. The repertoire holds around 340,000 distinct CDR3 sequences, with approximately 15% as singletons. The sequencing input was PBMCs or a T cell subset sorted from them (not recorded which). All receptors derive from a man younger than 35 who had mild COVID-19 (a few samples of this study predate the infection). Cell type and time point are not known.

This chain links TRBV18 with TRBJ2-1; 7 bases line up with TRBD1. The CDR3 is 13 residues long. The germline V gene has CDR1 KGHSH and CDR2 LQKENI. V dropped 3 bases and J dropped 10; count of bases not matched to a gene: 6. CDR3 residues: CASSPRDRREQFF. CDR3 DNA: TGTGCCAGCTCACCCCGGGACAGACGGGAGCAGTTCTTC.

This clonotype was detected a few times. This chain links TRBV6-1 with TRBJ1-5; D uncertain. The CDR3 is made up of 12 amino acids. Germline V gene sequence: CDR1 MNHNS, CDR2 SASEGT. V was cut by 2 bases and J by 6 bases, with 5 bases left in between. CDR3 sequence: CASSEYGQPQHF. Here the CDR3 DNA reads TGTGCCAGCAGTGAATACGGTCAGCCCCAGCATTTT.

The chain uses TRBV7-9 and TRBJ2-1; 9 bases are shared with TRBD2. Germline V gives CDR1 SEHNR, CDR2 FQNEAQ (reference sequence). Losses at the gene ends were 6 bases for V and 2 bases for J; bases not matched to a gene: 2. The CDR3 loop spans 14 amino acids. The chain's CDR3 is CASRGGGAYNEQFF. The CDR3, as DNA: TGTGCCAGCAGAGGCGGGGGGGCCTACAATGAGCAGTTCTTC.

The chain links TRBV29-1 to TRBJ2-3; 9 bases line up with TRBD2. J lost 3 bases, V lost 7 bases, and 11 bases had no gene match. Germline V gene data show CDR1 as SQVTM and CDR2 as ANQGSEA. The CDR3 covers 15 residues. The chain's CDR3 is CSASPTSGFTDTQYF. The DNA of the CDR3 is TGCAGCGCATCCCCGACTAGCGGATTTACAGATACGCAGTATTTT.

The chain employs TRBV7-2 and TRBJ2-5; D is possibly TRBD2 (6 bases). Germline CDR1 is SGHTA and CDR2 is FQGNSA. The V end was cut by 3 bases, the J end by 7 bases, with 15 bases between. The CDR3 contains 14 residues. CDR3 sequence (DNA): TGTGCCAGCAGCTTCCCGACTAGTACTGTGACCCAGTACTTC. Its protein product is CASSFPTSTVTQYF.